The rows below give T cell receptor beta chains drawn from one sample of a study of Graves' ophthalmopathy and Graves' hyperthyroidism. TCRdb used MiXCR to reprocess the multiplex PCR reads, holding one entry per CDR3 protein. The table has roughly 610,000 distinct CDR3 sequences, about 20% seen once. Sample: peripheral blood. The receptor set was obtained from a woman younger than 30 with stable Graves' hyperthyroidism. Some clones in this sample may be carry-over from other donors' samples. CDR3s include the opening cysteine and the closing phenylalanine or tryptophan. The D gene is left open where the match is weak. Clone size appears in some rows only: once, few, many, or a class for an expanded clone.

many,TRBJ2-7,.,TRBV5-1,CASSSSDNEQYF,TGCGCCAGCAGCAGTTCCGATAACGAGCAGTACTTC
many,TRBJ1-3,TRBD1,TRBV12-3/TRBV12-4,CASRRQGQVLSGNTIYF,TGTGCCAGCAGGCGCCAGGGACAGGTCCTCTCTGGAAACACCATATATTTT
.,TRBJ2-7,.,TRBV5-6,CASSAGSFREEQYF,TGTGCCAGCAGCGCGGGATCTTTCAGGGAAGAGCAGTACTTC
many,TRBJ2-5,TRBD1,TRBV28,CASRTGQGGWETQYF,TGTGCCAGCAGAACCGGACAGGGGGGTTGGGAGACCCAGTACTTC
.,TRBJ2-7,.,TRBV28,CASNNPGGFYEQYF,TGTGCCAGCAACAACCCGGGTGGGTTCTACGAGCAGTACTTC
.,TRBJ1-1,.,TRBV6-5,CASSYGHLTEAFF,TGTGCCAGCAGTTACGGGCATCTCACTGAAGCTTTCTTT
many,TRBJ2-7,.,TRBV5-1,CASSGGLDEQYF,TGCGCCAGCAGCGGCGGACTCGACGAGCAGTACTTC
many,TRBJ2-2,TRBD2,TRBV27,CASSLSWRERTGELFF,TGTGCCAGCAGTTTATCGTGGCGGGAGCGCACCGGGGAGCTGTTTTTT
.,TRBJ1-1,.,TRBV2,CASSPGQVRNEAFF,TGTGCCAGCAGCCCAGGCCAGGTCCGCAATGAAGCTTTCTTT
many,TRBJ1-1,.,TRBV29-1,CSVAFVYMNTEAFF,TGCAGCGTTGCGTTTGTGTACATGAACACTGAAGCTTTCTTT
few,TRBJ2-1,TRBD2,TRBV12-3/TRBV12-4,CASNLAGRGYNEQFF,TGTGCCAGCAACCTAGCGGGGAGAGGGTACAATGAGCAGTTCTTC
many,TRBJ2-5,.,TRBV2,CASRTVKETQYF,TGTGCCAGCAGGACAGTGAAAGAGACCCAGTACTTC
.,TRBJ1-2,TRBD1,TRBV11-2,CASSSLRWDRGRSNYGYTF,TGTGCCAGCAGCTCTTTACGATGGGACAGGGGGCGATCGAACTATGGCTACACCTTC
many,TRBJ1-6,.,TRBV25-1,CASSQKGNNSPLHF,TGTGCCAGCAGTCAAAAGGGGAATAATTCACCCCTCCACTTT
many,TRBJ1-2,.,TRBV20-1,CSARDPVVGRGGYTF,TGCAGTGCTAGAGACCCGGTGGTTGGCCGCGGTGGCTACACCTTC
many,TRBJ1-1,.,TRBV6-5,CASSYSRGAEAFF,TGTGCCAGCAGTTACTCGCGGGGGGCTGAAGCTTTCTTT
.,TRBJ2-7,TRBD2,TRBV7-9,CSSSSSGEQYF,TGTTCCAGCAGCTCTAGCGGCGAGCAGTACTTC
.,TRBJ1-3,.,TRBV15,CATSRPLGQSSGNTIYF,TGTGCCACCAGCAGACCCTTAGGACAGAGCTCTGGAAACACCATATATTTT
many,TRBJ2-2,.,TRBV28,CASSFGARGIGELFF,TGTGCCAGCAGTTTTGGGGCCCGAGGTATCGGGGAGCTGTTTTTT
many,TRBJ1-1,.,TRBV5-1,CASSFSGAVAFF,TGCGCCAGCAGCTTTTCTGGGGCTGTGGCTTTCTTT
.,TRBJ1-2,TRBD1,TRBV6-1,CASSEATGTAYGYTF,TGTGCCAGCAGTGAAGCTACCGGGACAGCCTATGGCTACACCTTC
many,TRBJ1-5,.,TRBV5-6,CASSLGMEGTQHF,TGTGCCAGCAGCTTGGGGATGGAAGGGACCCAGCATTTT
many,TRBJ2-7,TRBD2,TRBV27,CASRQTSGNPYEQYF,TGTGCCAGCAGACAGACTAGCGGGAACCCCTACGAGCAGTACTTC
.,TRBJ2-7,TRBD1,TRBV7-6,CASSSRTGVNEQYF,TGTGCCAGCAGCTCCAGGACAGGAGTGAACGAGCAGTACTTC
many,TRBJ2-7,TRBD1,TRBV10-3,CAIREGQGSYEQYF,TGTGCCATCAGGGAGGGACAGGGAAGCTACGAGCAGTACTTC
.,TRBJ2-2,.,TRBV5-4,CALSSGAGTGELFF,TGTGCCCTTTCTTCGGGGGCGGGAACCGGGGAGCTGTTTTTT
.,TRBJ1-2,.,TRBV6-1,CASTTSTGSGGYTF,TGTGCCAGCACTACCTCCACGGGGTCCGGAGGCTACACCTTC
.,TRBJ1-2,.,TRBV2,CASSQGAHEAYGYTF,TGTGCCAGCAGCCAAGGGGCCCACGAGGCATATGGCTACACCTTC
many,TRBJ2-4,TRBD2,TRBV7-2,CASSPRTSGGLKNIQYF,TGTGCCAGCAGCCCAAGGACTAGCGGGGGGCTCAAAAACATTCAGTACTTC
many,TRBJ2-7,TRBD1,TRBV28,CASTGTGGSYEQYF,TGTGCCAGCACCGGGACAGGGGGGTCCTACGAGCAGTACTTC
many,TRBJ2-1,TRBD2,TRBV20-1,CSASRRELSYNEQFF,TGCAGTGCTAGTAGGCGGGAGTTGTCCTACAATGAGCAGTTCTTC
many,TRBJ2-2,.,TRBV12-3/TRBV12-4,CASRRQAGSNTGELFF,TGTGCCAGCCGACGACAGGCCGGGTCGAACACCGGGGAGCTGTTTTTT
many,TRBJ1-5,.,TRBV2,CASSEQGRQPQHF,TGTGCCAGCAGTGAACAGGGTCGCCAGCCCCAGCATTTT
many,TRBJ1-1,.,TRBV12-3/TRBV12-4,CASSPAGVNSEAFF,TGTGCCAGCAGTCCGGCAGGGGTGAATTCTGAAGCTTTCTTT
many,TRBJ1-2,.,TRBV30,CAWSYDNYGYTF,TGTGCCTGGAGTTATGACAACTATGGCTACACCTTC
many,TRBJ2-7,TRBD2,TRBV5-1,CASSLGARLSGGREQYF,TGCGCCAGCAGCTTGGGTGCCCGCCTTAGCGGGGGTCGCGAGCAGTACTTC
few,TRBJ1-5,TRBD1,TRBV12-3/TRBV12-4,CASRADRASNQPQHF,TGTGCCAGCAGGGCAGACAGGGCTAGCAATCAGCCCCAGCATTTT
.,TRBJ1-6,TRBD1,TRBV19,CASTAAGGPNSPLHF,TGTGCCAGTACCGCGGCAGGGGGTCCAAATTCACCCCTCCACTTT
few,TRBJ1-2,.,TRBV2,CASLEEQLLNYGYTF,TGTGCCAGCCTAGAGGAACAGCTACTCAACTATGGCTACACCTTC
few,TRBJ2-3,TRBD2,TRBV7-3,CASSTAGTSGRNTQYF,TGTGCCAGCAGCACCGCCGGGACTAGCGGGAGGAATACGCAGTATTTT
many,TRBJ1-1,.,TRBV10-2,CASSGQLNTGAFF,TGCGCCAGCAGTGGACAGCTGAACACTGGAGCTTTCTTT
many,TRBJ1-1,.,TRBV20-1,CSAYVLNTEAFF,TGCAGTGCTTACGTCCTGAACACTGAAGCTTTCTTT
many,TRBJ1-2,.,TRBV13,CASSPLQGNYGYTF,TGTGCCAGCAGCCCGTTACAGGGCAACTATGGCTACACCTTC
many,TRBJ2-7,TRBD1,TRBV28,CASSNDRAPYEQYF,TGTGCCAGCAGTAACGACAGGGCCCCCTACGAGCAGTACTTC
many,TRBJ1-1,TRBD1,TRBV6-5,CASSFDRGRVSAFF,TGTGCCAGCAGTTTCGACAGGGGCCGGGTGTCAGCTTTCTTT
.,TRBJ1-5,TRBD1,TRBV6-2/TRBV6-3,CASSDNRGRVNQPQHF,TGTGCCAGCAGTGACAACAGGGGGCGAGTCAATCAGCCCCAGCATTTT
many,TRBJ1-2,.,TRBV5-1,CASSLVPGNYGYTF,TGCGCCAGCAGCTTAGTTCCCGGGAACTATGGCTACACCTTC
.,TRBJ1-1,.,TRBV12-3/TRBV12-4,CASSFTTQSLGTEAFF,TGTGCCAGCAGTTTCACGACCCAGTCCTTAGGCACTGAAGCTTTCTTT
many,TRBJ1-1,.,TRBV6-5,CASSYSQNLNTEAFF,TGTGCCAGCAGTTACTCGCAGAACCTGAACACTGAAGCTTTCTTT
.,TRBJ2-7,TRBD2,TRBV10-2,CASSGGREGLEQYF,TGCGCCAGCAGTGGAGGGCGGGAGGGCCTCGAGCAGTACTTC
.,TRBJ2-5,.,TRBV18,CASSPPPQTAKETQYF,TGTGCCAGCTCACCACCGCCCCAGACAGCTAAAGAGACCCAGTACTTC
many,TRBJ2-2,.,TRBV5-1,CASSFEGRPKNTGELFF,TGCGCCAGCAGTTTCGAGGGACGGCCTAAGAACACCGGGGAGCTGTTTTTT
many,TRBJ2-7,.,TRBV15,CATSRGPRRAEQYF,TGTGCCACCAGCAGAGGACCGAGGAGGGCCGAGCAGTACTTC